What follows is one TCR beta chain and its context. This sample was taken from a study of technical replicates of blood from several donors. Assay: immunoSEQ multiplex PCR; the TCRdb copy retains only in-frame clones and omits some. The table includes some 73,000 clones, more than 85% detected once. Germline V gene lookup returns CDR1 SGHDT and CDR2 YYEEEE. Trimming took off 2 bases at V and 0 bases at J, with 8 bases between the two ends. The CDR3 length is 14 residues. The V and J genes are TRBV5-6 and TRBJ1-1; TRBD1 might be the D (5 bases). The sample taken for sequencing was PBMCs. This sequence was found in a human donor in good health. Some clones in this sample may be carry-over from other donors' samples. CDR3 residues: CASSFRALNTEAFF. In nucleotides, the CDR3 is TGTGCCAGCAGCTTCAGGGCCCTGAACACTGAAGCTTTCTTT.